The rows below give T cell receptor beta chains drawn from one sample of a study of cytomegalovirus exposure and HLA in healthy donors. The protocol was immunoSEQ multiplex PCR, while the TCRdb copy is restricted to in-frame clones and leaves out a portion. The sample includes some 130,000 clones, roughly 79% of them seen just once. Sequenced: PBMCs. The source of these receptors is a boy under 10 years old in good health and CMV-seronegative. Both conserved end residues are part of each CDR3. The D gene is left open where the match is weak. Rows give clone size only sometimes, using once, few, many, or a class for an expanded clone.

v_gene: TRBV6-5; abundance: .; d_gene: .; j_gene: TRBJ1-1; CDR3aa: CASTKGENTEAFF; CDR3nt: TGTGCCAGCACCAAAGGGGAGAACACTGAAGCTTTCTTT
v_gene: TRBV6-4; abundance: .; d_gene: .; j_gene: TRBJ2-2; CDR3aa: CASSPAGDNTGELFF; CDR3nt: TGTGCCAGCAGTCCGGCAGGGGATAACACCGGGGAGCTGTTTTTT
v_gene: TRBV9; abundance: .; d_gene: .; j_gene: TRBJ2-7; CDR3aa: CASSVANSLGEQYF; CDR3nt: TGTGCCAGCAGCGTAGCTAACTCCCTAGGCGAGCAGTACTTC
v_gene: TRBV27; abundance: .; d_gene: TRBD1; j_gene: TRBJ1-1; CDR3aa: CASNRKGGASITEAFF; CDR3nt: TGTGCCAGCAACCGTAAAGGGGGCGCATCGATCACTGAAGCTTTCTTT
v_gene: TRBV18; abundance: .; d_gene: TRBD1; j_gene: TRBJ2-3; CDR3aa: CASSRSTGEETDTQYF; CDR3nt: TGTGCCAGCTCACGAAGTACAGGGGAAGAGACAGATACGCAGTATTTT
v_gene: TRBV14; abundance: .; d_gene: .; j_gene: TRBJ1-1; CDR3aa: CASSHRAGAGTEAFF; CDR3nt: TGTGCCAGCAGCCATAGGGCAGGGGCGGGTACTGAAGCTTTCTTT
v_gene: TRBV7-9; abundance: .; d_gene: TRBD2; j_gene: TRBJ2-1; CDR3aa: CASSLNSAGGLNEQFF; CDR3nt: TGTGCCAGCAGCTTAAATTCAGCGGGAGGACTTAATGAGCAGTTCTTC
v_gene: TRBV6-1; abundance: .; d_gene: .; j_gene: TRBJ1-1; CDR3aa: CASSEQAGENTEAFF; CDR3nt: TGTGCCAGCAGTGAACAAGCAGGGGAGAACACTGAAGCTTTCTTT
v_gene: TRBV27; abundance: .; d_gene: TRBD1; j_gene: TRBJ2-2; CDR3aa: CASSWGQGFGELFF; CDR3nt: TGTGCCAGCAGTTGGGGACAGGGGTTCGGGGAGCTGTTTTTT
v_gene: TRBV11-2; abundance: .; d_gene: .; j_gene: TRBJ1-2; CDR3aa: CASSFSVRAANYGYTF; CDR3nt: TGTGCCAGCAGCTTTTCGGTCAGGGCCGCTAACTATGGCTACACCTTC
v_gene: TRBV5-4; abundance: .; d_gene: TRBD2; j_gene: TRBJ2-1; CDR3aa: CASSLSLAGEQFF; CDR3nt: TGTGCCAGCAGCTTAAGTCTAGCGGGTGAGCAGTTCTTC
v_gene: TRBV5-1; abundance: .; d_gene: TRBD1; j_gene: TRBJ2-1; CDR3aa: CASSRGDGTGVHNEQFF; CDR3nt: TGCGCCAGCAGCAGGGGTGACGGGACAGGAGTTCACAATGAGCAGTTCTTC
v_gene: TRBV6-6; abundance: .; d_gene: .; j_gene: TRBJ1-5; CDR3aa: CASSYKGIQPQHF; CDR3nt: TGTGCCAGCAGTTACAAGGGGATTCAGCCCCAGCATTTT
v_gene: TRBV25-1; abundance: .; d_gene: .; j_gene: TRBJ2-2; CDR3aa: CASSPGFLYTGELFF; CDR3nt: TGTGCCAGCAGTCCAGGGTTTTTATATACCGGGGAGCTGTTTTTT
v_gene: TRBV4-1; abundance: .; d_gene: .; j_gene: TRBJ1-2; CDR3aa: CASSRFETAEFYGYTF; CDR3nt: TGCGCCAGCAGCCGATTCGAGACAGCAGAATTCTATGGCTACACCTTC
v_gene: TRBV13; abundance: .; d_gene: TRBD1; j_gene: TRBJ1-6; CDR3aa: CASSAGQGQSPLHF; CDR3nt: TGTGCCAGCAGCGCGGGACAGGGGCAATCACCCCTCCACTTT
v_gene: TRBV30; abundance: once; d_gene: .; j_gene: TRBJ2-1; CDR3aa: CAWRVWRDPGEQFF; CDR3nt: TGTGCCTGGAGAGTCTGGCGGGACCCGGGGGAGCAGTTCTTC
v_gene: TRBV7-9; abundance: .; d_gene: .; j_gene: TRBJ2-1; CDR3aa: CASSSSGGNNEQFF; CDR3nt: TGTGCCAGCAGCTCCAGCGGAGGAAACAATGAGCAGTTCTTC
v_gene: TRBV29-1; abundance: .; d_gene: TRBD1; j_gene: TRBJ1-1; CDR3aa: CSVVYWDRSFLKAFF; CDR3nt: TGCAGCGTTGTTTATTGGGACAGGTCATTTTTGAAGGCTTTCTTT
v_gene: TRBV7-6; abundance: .; d_gene: TRBD2; j_gene: TRBJ2-5; CDR3aa: CASSLGAGGPQETQYF; CDR3nt: TGTGCCAGCAGCTTAGGAGCGGGGGGTCCGCAAGAGACCCAGTACTTC
v_gene: TRBV5-5; abundance: .; d_gene: TRBD1; j_gene: TRBJ1-2; CDR3aa: CASSPGQGDYGYTF; CDR3nt: TGTGCCAGCAGCCCTGGACAGGGGGACTATGGCTACACCTTC
v_gene: TRBV5-8; abundance: few; d_gene: TRBD2; j_gene: TRBJ2-1; CDR3aa: CASSSSSGRDRGPNEQFF; CDR3nt: TGTGCCAGCAGCTCCAGTAGCGGGAGAGACAGAGGCCCCAATGAGCAGTTCTTC
v_gene: TRBV7-9; abundance: .; d_gene: TRBD1; j_gene: TRBJ1-2; CDR3aa: CASSPPQGQANYGYTF; CDR3nt: TGTGCCAGCAGCCCCCCTCAGGGACAGGCGAACTATGGCTACACCTTC
v_gene: TRBV5-6; abundance: .; d_gene: TRBD2; j_gene: TRBJ2-3; CDR3aa: CASSPGGLAGGRDTQYF; CDR3nt: TGTGCCAGCAGCCCGGGGGGACTAGCGGGGGGGCGTGATACGCAGTATTTT
v_gene: TRBV7-3; abundance: .; d_gene: .; j_gene: TRBJ2-3; CDR3aa: CASSLTGGVYTDTQYF; CDR3nt: TGTGCCAGCAGCTTAACCGGCGGGGTTTACACAGATACGCAGTATTTT
v_gene: TRBV4-3; abundance: many; d_gene: .; j_gene: TRBJ2-1; CDR3aa: CASSQIWLDNEQFF; CDR3nt: TGCGCCAGCAGCCAAATCTGGCTGGACAATGAGCAGTTCTTC
v_gene: TRBV4-1; abundance: .; d_gene: .; j_gene: TRBJ2-1; CDR3aa: CASSFIRQEEQFF; CDR3nt: TGCGCCAGCAGCTTCATCCGCCAGGAAGAGCAGTTCTTC
v_gene: TRBV6-1; abundance: .; d_gene: TRBD1; j_gene: TRBJ2-7; CDR3aa: CARQDRHWEQYF; CDR3nt: TGTGCCAGACAGGACAGGCATTGGGAGCAGTACTTC
v_gene: TRBV6-5; abundance: .; d_gene: TRBD2; j_gene: TRBJ2-7; CDR3aa: CASSYSGGSSYEQYF; CDR3nt: TGTGCCAGCAGTTACTCGGGCGGGAGCTCCTACGAGCAGTACTTC
v_gene: TRBV11-3; abundance: .; d_gene: .; j_gene: TRBJ1-2; CDR3aa: CASRPYSTVSDGYTF; CDR3nt: TGTGCCAGCAGACCCTACTCGACAGTAAGCGATGGCTACACCTTC
v_gene: TRBV4-1; abundance: .; d_gene: TRBD1; j_gene: TRBJ2-2; CDR3aa: CASSQRTGALGGELFF; CDR3nt: TGCGCCAGCAGCCAAAGGACAGGGGCTCTGGGAGGGGAGCTGTTTTTT
v_gene: TRBV4-1; abundance: .; d_gene: .; j_gene: TRBJ1-2; CDR3aa: CASSQVGSGARGGPYGYTF; CDR3nt: TGCGCCAGCAGCCAAGTTGGGTCGGGGGCTCGGGGGGGGCCCTATGGCTACACCTTC
v_gene: TRBV7-3; abundance: .; d_gene: .; j_gene: TRBJ2-1; CDR3aa: CASSSVGAGLDPNEQFF; CDR3nt: TGTGCCAGCAGCTCGGTGGGGGCAGGGTTAGATCCCAATGAGCAGTTCTTC
v_gene: TRBV7-8; abundance: once; d_gene: .; j_gene: TRBJ1-2; CDR3aa: CASSLLQGHYGYTF; CDR3nt: TGTGCCAGCAGTTTGCTGCAGGGGCACTATGGCTACACCTTC
v_gene: TRBV2; abundance: .; d_gene: TRBD1; j_gene: TRBJ2-2; CDR3aa: CASSPGQGEHGELFF; CDR3nt: TGTGCCAGCAGTCCGGGACAGGGGGAACACGGGGAGCTGTTTTTT
v_gene: TRBV18; abundance: .; d_gene: .; j_gene: TRBJ2-7; CDR3aa: CASSPSQGQGYEQYF; CDR3nt: TGTGCCAGCTCACCGAGTCAGGGTCAAGGCTACGAGCAGTACTTC
v_gene: TRBV7-9; abundance: .; d_gene: .; j_gene: TRBJ1-5; CDR3aa: CASSSAKGGGQPQHF; CDR3nt: TGTGCCAGCAGCTCCGCTAAAGGGGGGGGTCAGCCCCAGCATTTT
v_gene: TRBV27; abundance: .; d_gene: TRBD1; j_gene: TRBJ2-6; CDR3aa: CASGTGSSGANVLTF; CDR3nt: TGTGCCAGCGGGACAGGCAGCTCTGGGGCCAACGTCCTGACTTTC
v_gene: TRBV30; abundance: .; d_gene: .; j_gene: TRBJ1-2; CDR3aa: CAWRGGLLPGYGYTF; CDR3nt: TGTGCCTGGAGGGGGGGGCTCCTCCCGGGCTATGGCTACACCTTC
v_gene: TRBV5-3; abundance: .; d_gene: .; j_gene: TRBJ2-5; CDR3aa: CARSLAQGRQETQYF; CDR3nt: TGTGCCAGAAGCTTGGCGCAGGGCAGGCAAGAGACCCAGTACTTC
v_gene: TRBV29-1; abundance: .; d_gene: TRBD1; j_gene: TRBJ2-7; CDR3aa: CSVEGTGVYEQYF; CDR3nt: TGCAGCGTTGAGGGGACAGGGGTTTACGAGCAGTACTTC
v_gene: TRBV18; abundance: .; d_gene: TRBD2; j_gene: TRBJ2-1; CDR3aa: CASSPRGTSGKNEQFF; CDR3nt: TGTGCCAGCTCACCCCGCGGGACTAGCGGGAAAAATGAGCAGTTCTTC
v_gene: TRBV18; abundance: .; d_gene: TRBD1; j_gene: TRBJ2-1; CDR3aa: CASSGQGRYYSYNEQFF; CDR3nt: TGTGCCAGCTCTGGACAGGGGCGTTACTACTCATACAATGAGCAGTTCTTC
v_gene: TRBV6-5; abundance: .; d_gene: TRBD1; j_gene: TRBJ1-1; CDR3aa: CASSPTGENTEAFF; CDR3nt: TGTGCCAGCAGTCCGACAGGGGAAAACACTGAAGCTTTCTTT
v_gene: TRBV4-3; abundance: .; d_gene: .; j_gene: TRBJ1-1; CDR3aa: CASSQDHGDTEAFF; CDR3nt: TGCGCCAGCAGCCAAGATCACGGAGACACTGAAGCTTTCTTT
v_gene: TRBV7-9; abundance: .; d_gene: .; j_gene: TRBJ2-3; CDR3aa: CASRGLPLTDTQYF; CDR3nt: TGTGCCAGCAGGGGGCTTCCGCTCACAGATACGCAGTATTTT
v_gene: TRBV4-1; abundance: .; d_gene: TRBD2; j_gene: TRBJ2-7; CDR3aa: CASSQVYSGGPHSYEQYF; CDR3nt: TGCGCCAGCAGCCAAGTTTATAGCGGGGGTCCACACTCCTACGAGCAGTACTTC
v_gene: TRBV18; abundance: .; d_gene: TRBD1; j_gene: TRBJ1-2; CDR3aa: CASSPSRGRDGYTF; CDR3nt: TGTGCCAGCTCACCGAGCAGGGGGCGGGACGGCTACACCTTC
v_gene: TRBV27; abundance: .; d_gene: TRBD1; j_gene: TRBJ1-2; CDR3aa: CASKDRGTLYGYTF; CDR3nt: TGTGCCAGCAAAGACAGGGGGACTCTCTATGGCTACACCTTC
v_gene: TRBV11-2; abundance: .; d_gene: TRBD1; j_gene: TRBJ2-2; CDR3aa: CASSPGQGARTGELFF; CDR3nt: TGTGCCAGCAGCCCCGGACAGGGCGCGAGAACCGGGGAGCTGTTTTTT
v_gene: TRBV4-1; abundance: few; d_gene: .; j_gene: TRBJ1-1; CDR3aa: CASSKTTYPGTEAFF; CDR3nt: TGCGCCAGCAGCAAAACTACATACCCCGGCACTGAAGCTTTCTTT
v_gene: TRBV6-1; abundance: .; d_gene: TRBD1; j_gene: TRBJ1-1; CDR3aa: CASSEEGTGWTEAFF; CDR3nt: TGTGCCAGCAGTGAAGAAGGGACAGGGTGGACTGAAGCTTTCTTT
v_gene: TRBV7-6; abundance: .; d_gene: TRBD2; j_gene: TRBJ2-2; CDR3aa: CASSLLGRLAANTGELFF; CDR3nt: TGTGCCAGCAGCTTATTAGGGAGACTAGCGGCGAACACCGGGGAGCTGTTTTTT
v_gene: TRBV30; abundance: .; d_gene: .; j_gene: TRBJ1-6; CDR3aa: CCAGVNGSPLHF; CDR3nt: TGTTGCGCAGGGGTTAATGGTTCACCCCTCCACTTT
v_gene: TRBV6-5; abundance: .; d_gene: .; j_gene: TRBJ1-1; CDR3aa: CASSYSPGGNTEAFF; CDR3nt: TGTGCCAGCAGTTACTCGCCAGGAGGGAACACTGAAGCTTTCTTT
v_gene: TRBV27; abundance: .; d_gene: .; j_gene: TRBJ2-6; CDR3aa: CASRAQPQGPGVSGANILTF; CDR3nt: TGTGCCAGCAGAGCCCAGCCCCAGGGGCCCGGGGTCTCTGGGGCCAACATCCTGACTTTC
v_gene: TRBV5-6; abundance: few; d_gene: .; j_gene: TRBJ1-4; CDR3aa: CASSLGRAGNEKLFF; CDR3nt: TGTGCCAGCAGCTTGGGCAGGGCAGGGAATGAAAAACTGTTTTTT
v_gene: TRBV4-2; abundance: .; d_gene: TRBD1; j_gene: TRBJ2-2; CDR3aa: CASSQRTGAGELFF; CDR3nt: TGTGCCAGCAGCCAACGGACAGGGGCCGGGGAGCTGTTTTTT
v_gene: TRBV9; abundance: .; d_gene: .; j_gene: TRBJ1-2; CDR3aa: CASSVDQGFNYGYTF; CDR3nt: TGTGCCAGCAGCGTAGACCAGGGGTTTAACTATGGCTACACCTTC